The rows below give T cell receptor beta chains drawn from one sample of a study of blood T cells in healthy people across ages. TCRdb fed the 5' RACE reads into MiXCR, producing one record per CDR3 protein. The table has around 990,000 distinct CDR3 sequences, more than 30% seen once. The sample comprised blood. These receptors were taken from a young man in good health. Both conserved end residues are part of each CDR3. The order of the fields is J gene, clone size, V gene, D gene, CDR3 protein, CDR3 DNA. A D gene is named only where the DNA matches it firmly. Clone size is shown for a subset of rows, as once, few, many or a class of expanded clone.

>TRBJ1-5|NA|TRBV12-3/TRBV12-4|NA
CASSLGGQYSNQPQHF
TGTGCCAGCAGTTTAGGCGGCCAGTATAGCAATCAGCCCCAGCATTTT
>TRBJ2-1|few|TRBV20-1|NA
CSARVVGEQFF
TGCAGTGCTAGAGTAGTTGGTGAGCAGTTCTTC
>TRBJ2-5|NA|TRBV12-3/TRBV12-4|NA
CASSSPLVVASDEQYF
TGTGCCAGCAGTTCCCCACTAGTCGTTGCTTCCGATGAGCAGTACTTC
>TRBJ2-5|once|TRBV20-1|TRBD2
CSADTSGANPQETQYF
TGCAGTGCTGATACTAGCGGGGCCAACCCTCAAGAGACCCAGTACTTC
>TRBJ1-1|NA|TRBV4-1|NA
CASSQDRANARTEAFF
TGCGCCAGCAGCCAAGATCGGGCAAACGCGAGGACTGAAGCTTTCTTT
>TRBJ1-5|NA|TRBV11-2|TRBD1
CASSQGQFNQPQHF
TGTGCCAGCAGCCAGGGACAGTTCAATCAGCCCCAGCATTTT
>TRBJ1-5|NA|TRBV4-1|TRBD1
CASSQSGQETRAQHF
TGCGCCAGCAGCCAATCCGGACAGGAGACTCGTGCCCAGCATTTT
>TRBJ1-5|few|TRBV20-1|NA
CSARHLYSNQPQHF
TGCAGTGCTAGACATCTCTATAGCAATCAGCCCCAGCATTTT
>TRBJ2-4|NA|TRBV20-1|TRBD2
CSASREGSRNIQYF
TGCAGTGCATCGCGGGAGGGGTCCAGAAACATTCAGTACTTC
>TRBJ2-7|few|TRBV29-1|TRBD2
CSVGLAGGPGEQYF
TGCAGCGTGGGACTAGCGGGGGGGCCTGGGGAGCAGTACTTC
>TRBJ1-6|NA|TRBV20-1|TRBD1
CSARPGQGAVLHF
TGCAGTGCCAGACCGGGACAGGGGGCCGTCCTCCACTTT
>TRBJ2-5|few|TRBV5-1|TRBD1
CASSSDRVPRWETQYF
TGCGCCAGCAGTTCCGACAGGGTTCCTCGGTGGGAGACCCAGTACTTC
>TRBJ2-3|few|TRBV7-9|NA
CASSQDGRADTQYF
TGTGCCAGCAGCCAGGACGGACGGGCAGATACGCAGTATTTT
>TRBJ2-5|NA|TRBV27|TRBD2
CASSFGSSGGFTKTQYF
TGTGCCAGCAGTTTCGGTTCCAGCGGGGGGTTCACGAAGACCCAGTACTTC
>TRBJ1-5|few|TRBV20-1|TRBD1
CSALTGRNQPQHF
TGCAGTGCCCTGACAGGGCGCAATCAGCCCCAGCATTTT
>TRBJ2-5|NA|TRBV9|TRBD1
CASSVGGGLKETQYF
TGTGCCAGCAGCGTAGGAGGGGGCCTTAAAGAGACCCAGTACTTC
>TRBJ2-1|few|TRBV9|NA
CASSPRFVGDGEQFF
TGTGCCAGCAGCCCCCGTTTTGTCGGGGACGGTGAGCAGTTCTTC
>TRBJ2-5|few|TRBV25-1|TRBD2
CASSEFSGGNNEQYF
TGTGCCAGCAGTGAATTTAGCGGGGGAAACAATGAGCAGTACTTC
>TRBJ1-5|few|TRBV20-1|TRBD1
CSATGWGLPQHF
TGCAGTGCGACAGGGTGGGGCCTGCCCCAGCATTTT
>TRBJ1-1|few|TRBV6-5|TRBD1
CASSLQGMAEAFF
TGTGCCAGCAGTTTACAGGGGATGGCTGAAGCTTTCTTT
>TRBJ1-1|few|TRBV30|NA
CAWSGGLTEAFF
TGTGCCTGGAGTGGGGGACTCACTGAAGCTTTCTTT
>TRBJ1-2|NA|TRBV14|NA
CASSPAIISNYGYTF
TGTGCCAGCAGCCCCGCTATCATTTCTAACTATGGCTACACCTTC
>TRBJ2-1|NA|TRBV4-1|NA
CASSQEGPADNEQFF
TGCGCCAGCAGCCAAGAAGGTCCAGCGGACAATGAGCAGTTCTTC
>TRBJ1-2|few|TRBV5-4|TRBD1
CASSAGQGAGYTF
TGTGCCAGCAGCGCGGGACAGGGGGCCGGCTACACCTTC
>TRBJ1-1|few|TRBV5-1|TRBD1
CASSTWTGWATEAFF
TGCGCCAGCAGCACCTGGACAGGTTGGGCCACTGAAGCTTTCTTT
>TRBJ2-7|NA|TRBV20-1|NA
CSAQDRVGQMGDEQYF
TGCAGTGCCCAAGATCGGGTAGGACAAATGGGCGATGAGCAGTACTTC
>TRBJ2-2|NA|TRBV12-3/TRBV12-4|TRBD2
CASSFGLAGGLFSGELFF
TGTGCCAGCAGTTTCGGCCTAGCGGGGGGGCTTTTTTCCGGGGAGCTGTTTTTT
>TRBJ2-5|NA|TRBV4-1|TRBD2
CASSQVGLAGDSTRETQYF
TGCGCCAGCAGCCAAGTCGGGTTAGCGGGGGATTCAACGCGAGAGACCCAGTACTTC
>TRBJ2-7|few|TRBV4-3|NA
CASSQAFTYEQYF
TGCGCCAGCAGCCAAGCCTTCACCTACGAGCAGTACTTC
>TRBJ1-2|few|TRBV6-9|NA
CASSSWDPYTF
TGTGCCAGCAGCTCCTGGGATCCCTACACCTTC
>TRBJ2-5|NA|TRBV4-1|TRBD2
CASSPYVAGWANEQYF
TGCGCCAGCAGCCCCTACGTAGCGGGTTGGGCTAATGAGCAGTACTTC
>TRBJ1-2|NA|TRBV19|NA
CASSYGTGSDGCTF
TGTGCCAGTAGTTACGGCACTGGGTCGGATGGCTGCACCTTC
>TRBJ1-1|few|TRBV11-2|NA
CASSFRGAGNTEAFF
TGTGCCAGCAGCTTTCGTGGGGCCGGGAACACTGAAGCTTTCTTT
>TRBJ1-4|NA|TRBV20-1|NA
CSARAVPLEKLFF
TGCAGTGCTAGGGCAGTTCCACTCGAAAAACTGTTTTTT